These 5 T cell receptor beta chains were all obtained from the same sample, sequenced in a study of T cells in Graves' hyperthyroidism and ophthalmopathy. From RNA transcripts, TCR beta CDR3 regions were amplified. Carried out on the TCR CDR3, a first-round RT-PCR used the HTBI primer set. TCRdb reprocessed the multiplex PCR reads via MiXCR and lists one record per CDR3 protein. This sample yields more than 300,000 distinct CDR3 sequences, of which around 20% are seen a single time; 40% belongs to the top ten. The sequenced sample consisted of blood. The receptors here all came from a man between 18 and 29 years old with Graves' ophthalmopathy.

CDR3 bases: TGCAGTGCTAGAGCACTAGAGCCCCTAGCGGTGTACGAGCAGTACTTC. Translated: CSARALEPLAVYEQYF. The genes are TRBV20-1 and TRBJ2-7; 7 bases agree with TRBD2. Trimming removed 1 base from V and 4 bases from J; junction bases left unmatched: 13. The CDR3 runs 16 residues. The germline gives CDR1 DFQATT, CDR2 SNEGSKA (reference sequence).

Many counts were recorded for this clonotype. V gene TRBV2 combines with J gene TRBJ1-1; D gene ambiguous. V was pared by 7 bases and J by 0 bases, with 12 bases between. Germline V CDR1 and CDR2: SNHLY, FYNNEI. This CDR3 is built from 14 residues. The CDR3 sequence: CASMEGSVNTEAFF. CDR3 sequence (DNA): TGTGCCAGCATGGAAGGGAGCGTGAACACTGAAGCTTTCTTT.

This clonotype was counted ten times or more. The rearrangement links TRBV12-3 or TRBV12-4 to TRBJ1-3; no clear D gene. V lost 3 bases, J lost 1 base, and 1 base lay in between. CDR3 length: 12 residues. The DNA for the CDR3 is TGTGCCAGCAGTTTGTCTGGAAACACCATATATTTT. This encodes CASSLSGNTIYF.

The V gene is TRBV9, the J gene TRBJ2-1; TRBD2 matches 9 bases. The CDR3 covers 16 residues. J was trimmed by 5 bases and V by 3 bases; bases with no gene match: 9. Germline loops: CDR1 SGDLS, CDR2 YYNGEE. CDR3 DNA: TGTGCCAGCAGCGCAACCGGTAGCGGGGGACACAATGAGCAGTTCTTC. Residues: CASSATGSGGHNEQFF.

This clonotype has at least ten counts. This chain connects TRBV28 to TRBJ1-6; TRBD1 is a possible D gene (6 bases). The CDR3 contains 14 residues. Germline V gene data show CDR1 as MDHEN and CDR2 as SYDVKM. With 6 bases removed from V and 7 bases from J, the gap between germline ends came to 13 bases. The CDR3, as DNA: TGTGCCAGCAGCCGGGCGGGGGCGAATTCACCCCTCCACTTT. Protein product: CASSRAGANSPLHF.